The 11 T cell receptor beta chains reported below all come from one sample, sequenced in a study of cytomegalovirus exposure and HLA in healthy donors. PCR was performed using 60 Vbeta and 13 Jbeta primers. TCRdb's table, derived via immunoSEQ multiplex PCR, lists solely in-frame clones and lacks some. The sample contains around 150,000 clones, approximately 82% of which appear only once. Sequences were obtained from PBMCs. Receptors were obtained from a woman in her thirties or forties in good health and CMV-seropositive.

This clone was picked up a small number of times. The chain has TRBV5-1 and TRBJ1-2, with a possible D match to TRBD1 (5 bases). The V and J ends lost 1 base and 8 bases respectively, with 21 bases between them. The CDR3 is made up of 16 amino acids. Per germline, CDR1 SGHRS and CDR2 YFSETQ. This CDR3 reads CASSLPDTLSNLGYTF. In DNA, the CDR3 is TGCGCCAGCAGCTTGCCGGACACTCTATCTAACTTAGGCTACACCTTC.

The J gene is TRBJ1-1, the V gene TRBV27, with TRBD1 matching 8 bases. Losses at the gene ends were 2 bases for V and 12 bases for J; bases not matched to a gene: 8. The CDR3 sequence is 13 residues long. Germline-derived CDR1 and CDR2 are MNHEY and SMNVEV (reference sequence). In nucleotides, the CDR3 is TGTGCCAGCAGTTTACGGGCAGGGGGCTGGTCTTTCTTT. The encoded protein is CASSLRAGGWSFF.

V is TRBV7-9 and J is TRBJ1-2, with a tentative D call TRBD1 (5 bases). Trimming removed 10 bases from V and 11 bases from J, with 17 bases in between. This CDR3 is 11 amino acids long. Germline CDR1 is SEHNR and CDR2 is FQNEAQ (reference sequence). CDR3 in amino acids: CATSPGGGYTF. The CDR3 DNA follows: TGTGCCACATCCCCGGGGGGTGGGTACACCTTC.

The genes are TRBV28 and TRBJ2-3, with D possibly matching TRBD1 (7 bases). Trimming removed 7 bases from V and 2 bases from J, with 13 bases in between. Germline V gene lookup returns CDR1 MDHEN and CDR2 SYDVKM. CDR3 length: 14 amino acids. CDR3: CASTAGGLTDTQYF. The CDR3 nucleotides are TGTGCCAGCACTGCAGGGGGGCTCACAGATACGCAGTATTTT.

This rearrangement joins TRBV19 to TRBJ1-3; D gene uncertain. V lost 7 bases and J 4 bases, leaving 11 bases between the germline ends. The CDR3 is 13 residues long. Germline lookup yields CDR1 LNHDA and CDR2 SQIVND (reference sequence). CDR3 sequence: CASTLLAGNTIYF. For the CDR3, the DNA is TGTGCCAGTACCTTATTAGCCGGAAACACCATATATTTT.

The rearrangement uses TRBV28 and TRBJ1-3; the match to TRBD1 covers 8 bases. This CDR3 has 16 residues. The germline CDR1 and CDR2 sequences are MDHEN and SYDVKM. Trimming took 0 bases from V and 0 from J; bases not matched to a gene: 1. The CDR3 reads CASSLWTGDSGNTIYF. The CDR3 region has the DNA TGTGCCAGCAGTTTATGGACAGGGGACTCTGGAAACACCATATATTTT.

The V and J genes are TRBV29-1 and TRBJ1-4; 7 nucleotides match TRBD1. Looked up from germline, CDR1 is SQVTM and CDR2 is ANQGSEA. The trim removed 8 bases at V and 5 bases at J, leaving 11 bases unmatched. This CDR3 comprises 14 residues. The CDR3 loop is CSTLGGTENEKLFF. The CDR3 DNA follows: TGCAGCACCCTAGGGGGGACAGAGAATGAAAAACTGTTTTTT.

The chain uses TRBV4-1 and TRBJ1-2, with 10 bases that match TRBD1. There are 16 residues in the CDR3. The germline CDR1 and CDR2 sequences are MGHRA and YSYEKL. The ends lost 0 bases at V and 4 bases at J; junction bases unmatched: 5. The CDR3 reads CASSQDPGTGVYGYTF. The CDR3 nucleotides are TGCGCCAGCAGCCAAGATCCGGGGACAGGGGTCTATGGCTACACCTTC.

The V gene is TRBV5-6, the J gene TRBJ1-2; D might be TRBD1 (5 bases). CDR3 length equals 14 residues. In germline, CDR1 is SGHDT, CDR2 YYEEEE. The V and J ends lost 1 base and 8 bases respectively, with 15 bases between them. The CDR3 protein is CASSLLDSPWGYTF. DNA of the CDR3: TGTGCCAGCAGCTTGCTCGACAGCCCTTGGGGCTACACCTTC.

The V call is TRBV6-1, the J call TRBJ1-4; weak D call: TRBD1 (5 bases). V shed 0 bases and J shed 8 bases, with 13 bases lying between them. This CDR3 region has 15 residues. Germline V gene sequence: CDR1 MNHNS, CDR2 SASEGT. The DNA of the CDR3 is TGTGCCAGCAGTGAAGCTCCCGGGGCGGGAGAAAAACTGTTTTTT. Protein product: CASSEAPGAGEKLFF.

This clone was observed a few times. The CDR3 DNA sequence: TGTGCCAGTAGTTCCCAGGGAATTGGCTACGAGCAGTACTTC. Translation gives CASSSQGIGYEQYF. The genes are TRBV19 and TRBJ2-7, with D perhaps matching TRBD1 (5 bases). The CDR3 has 14 residues. Germline assignment: CDR1 LNHDA and CDR2 SQIVND (reference sequence). V was shortened by 5 bases and J by 3 bases, with 14 bases between the two germline ends. Full variable domain (rest looked up from reference TRBV19 and TRBJ2-7): DGGITQSPKYLFRKEGQNVTLSCEQNLNHDAMYWYRQDPGQGLRLIYYSQIVNDFQKGDIAEGYSVSREKKESFPLTVTSAQKNPTAFYLCASSSQGIGYEQYFGPGTRLTVT.